This T cell receptor (beta chain) stems from a study of shared clonotypes between healthy human individuals. The germline V gene has CDR1 MNHNY and CDR2 SVGAGI (reference sequence). CDR3 length equals 15 residues. Trimming cost V 6 bases and J 3 bases, with 18 bases left between them. TCRdb keeps only in-frame clones here, not all; method: immunoSEQ multiplex PCR. The table has roughly 2.2 million clones, less than 95% seen once. Findings and limits, study-wide: Sampling involved blood alone; tissue repertoires likely differ. Owing to a small donor count, the genetic and exposure-history diversity represented was limited. Generation probabilities were higher for clonotypes shared across all four sorted-subset donors than for unshared ones. Among donors, the sharing of clonotypes was expected to be influenced by sequencing depth.

A remark on this clone: Its antigen remains unidentified.

The chain combines TRBV6-6 with TRBJ2-7; either TRBD1 or TRBD2 may fit D (5 bases each). The origin of this receptor is a man aged 18-30 years in good health. Some clones in this sample may be carry-over from other donors' samples. Material: naive CD4+ T cells from PBMCs. Stated subset: CD45RA+ positively selected. CDR3: CASSPRPAGSYEQYF. The CDR3 nucleotides read TGTGCCAGCAGCCCCCGCCCGGCAGGGAGCTACGAGCAGTACTTC.